This T cell receptor beta chain was recovered during a study of cytomegalovirus exposure and HLA in healthy donors. The primer mix had 60 Vbeta and 13 Jbeta primers. Per the original methods: Unique TCR beta chains numbered about 79 million in a later analysis, with some 9.9 million shared. TCRdb keeps only in-frame clones here, not all; method: immunoSEQ multiplex PCR. V and J calls and clone size are as listed in that table; D and trimming were resolved from the DNA. The repertoire holds some 65,000 clones, 75% seen once, with under 25% in the top ten. Comment on this clone: Its specificity is not known.

The CDR3 is 15 residues long. Trimming at V came to 1 base and at J to 8 bases, leaving 7 bases not matched to a gene. From germline, CDR1 is MGHRA and CDR2 YSYEKL. Study-wide points: In a later analysis, compared with equally common non-associated chains, HLA-associated beta chains were more expanded. HLA allele associations emerged for 16,951 TCR beta sequences in a later analysis, at 0.05 false discovery rate. Researchers left out some V segments, among them TRBV6-2 and TRBV6-3, as indistinguishable.

Sequenced sample: PBMCs. The origin of this receptor is a woman aged 40 to 49 in good health and CMV-seropositive. The chain combines TRBV4-1 with TRBJ2-1; 8 bases map to TRBD2. The CDR3 nucleotides are TGCGCCAGCAGCCAAGGGGCGGGAGGCACGGATGAGCAGTTCTTC. Translation gives CASSQGAGGTDEQFF.